The 10 T cell receptor beta chains presented below share a single source sample, sequenced in a study of a mutant IDH1 vaccine in newly diagnosed glioma. The method was immunoSEQ multiplex PCR; TCRdb's version includes in-frame clones alone and lacks a portion of them. Among 25,000 to 30,000 clones listed, approximately 78% were seen once. What these receptors recognize is not known. Time point reported: week 23, last vaccination. What each vaccine dose contained was 300 ug of mutant IDH1 20-mer peptide, accompanied by topical imiquimod. The specimen comprised PBMCs, sampled from a glioma patient whose treatment included an IDH1 peptide vaccine. These receptors all stem from a young woman with glioma.

The V gene is TRBV4-1, the J gene TRBJ1-4; 9 bases align to TRBD1. The J segment lost 6 bases and the V segment lost 3 bases, leaving 5 bases of the junction unmatched. Germline CDR1 MGHRA, CDR2 YSYEKL. The CDR3 extends over 15 amino acids. Here the CDR3 reads CASSHGQGMDEKLFF. The CDR3 nucleotides read TGCGCCAGCAGCCACGGACAGGGGATGGATGAAAAACTGTTTTTT.

V and J are TRBV27 and TRBJ1-4; TRBD1 aligns across 9 bases. Germline CDR1 and CDR2: MNHEY and SMNVEV (reference sequence). The junction had 6 bases not matched to a gene; V was cut back by 0 bases and J by 4 bases. The CDR3 length is 17 residues. The DNA for the CDR3 is TGTGCCAGCAGTTTATCCCCGGGACAGGGCATTAATGAAAAACTGTTTTTT. Protein: CASSLSPGQGINEKLFF.

This chain uses TRBV5-1 with TRBJ1-6; D remains unclear. From germline, CDR1 is SGHRS and CDR2 YFSETQ. The V end lost 0 bases, the J end lost 5 bases, and 9 bases lay between the germline ends. This CDR3 is built from 15 residues. CDR3 in amino acids: CASSLEGGNNSPLHF. The CDR3 nucleotides read TGCGCCAGCAGCTTGGAGGGCGGAAATAATTCACCCCTCCACTTT.

The chain recombines TRBV19 with TRBJ1-1; D may be TRBD1 (5 bases). Trimming removed 3 bases from V and 4 bases from J, with 9 bases in between. Germline lookup yields CDR1 LNHDA and CDR2 SQIVND (reference sequence). This CDR3 spans 13 amino acids. The CDR3 spells CASSMSRATEAFF. As DNA, the CDR3 is TGTGCCAGTAGTATGTCCAGGGCCACTGAAGCTTTCTTT.

The V and J genes are TRBV2 and TRBJ2-7; D ambiguous. The V end lost 4 bases, the J end lost 1 base, and 14 bases lay between the germline ends. From germline, CDR1 is SNHLY and CDR2 FYNNEI. The CDR3 has 15 residues. The chain's CDR3 is CASSGKVLGSYEQYF. For the CDR3, the DNA is TGTGCCAGCAGTGGGAAGGTTTTAGGATCCTACGAGCAGTACTTC.

This clone was observed a single time. This chain links TRBV19 with TRBJ1-5; D gene unclear. The V gene lost 7 bases and the J gene lost 1 base, with 17 bases spanning the gap. The CDR3 runs to 16 residues. CDR1 LNHDA and CDR2 SQIVND come from the germline V gene (reference sequence). Here the CDR3 DNA reads TGTGCCAGTACTCTGACCCAGGACTCGAGCAATCAGCCCCAGCATTTT. The encoded protein is CASTLTQDSSNQPQHF.

This clone was counted a few times. The chain uses TRBV5-4 and TRBJ2-2; D unresolved. The CDR3 totals 12 residues. Trimming took 5 bases from V and 3 from J, leaving 5 bases between them. Germline loops: CDR1 SGHNT, CDR2 YYREEE (reference sequence). The CDR3 coding sequence is TGTGCCAGCAGGTACGACACCGGGGAGCTGTTTTTT. Translation gives CASRYDTGELFF.

The rearrangement joins TRBV6-1 to TRBJ2-3; D call uncertain. The CDR3 is 12 amino acids. CDR1 MNHNS and CDR2 SASEGT come from the germline V gene. Trimming shortened V by 8 bases and J by 3 bases, and 9 bases separated the two germline ends. The CDR3 protein is CASATETDTQYF. CDR3 nucleotides: TGTGCCAGCGCCACGGAGACAGATACGCAGTATTTT.

This clone is judged medium-sized. The rearrangement links TRBV19 to TRBJ1-2, with D possibly matching TRBD1 (6 bases). The V and J ends lost 2 bases and 5 bases respectively, with 6 bases between them. Germline CDR1 and CDR2: LNHDA and SQIVND (reference sequence). The CDR3 runs to 12 residues. The CDR3 DNA reads TGTGCCAGTAGTATAACAGGGTATGGCTACACCTTC. Amino acids: CASSITGYGYTF.

This clone was recorded a few times. This rearrangement joins TRBV12-5 to TRBJ1-4; the D gene is possibly TRBD1 (6 bases). Germline V gives CDR1 LGHNT, CDR2 FRNRAP. The CDR3 is 13 amino acids. The V and J ends lost 6 bases and 5 bases respectively, with 10 bases between them. CDR3: CASGMDRNEKLFF. The CDR3 region has the DNA TGTGCTAGTGGCATGGACAGAAATGAAAAACTGTTTTTT.